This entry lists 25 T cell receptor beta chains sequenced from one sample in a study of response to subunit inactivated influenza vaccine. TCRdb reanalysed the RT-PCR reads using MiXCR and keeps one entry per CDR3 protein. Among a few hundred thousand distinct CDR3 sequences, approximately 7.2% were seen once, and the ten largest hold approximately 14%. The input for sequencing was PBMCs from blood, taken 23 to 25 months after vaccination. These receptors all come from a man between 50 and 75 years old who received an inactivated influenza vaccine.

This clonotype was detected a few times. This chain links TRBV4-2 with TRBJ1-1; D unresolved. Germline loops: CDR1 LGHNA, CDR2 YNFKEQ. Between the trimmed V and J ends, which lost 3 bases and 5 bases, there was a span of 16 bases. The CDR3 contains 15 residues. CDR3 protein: CASSQGDGPRTEAFF. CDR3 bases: TGTGCCAGCAGCCAGGGAGACGGCCCCCGGACTGAAGCTTTCTTT.

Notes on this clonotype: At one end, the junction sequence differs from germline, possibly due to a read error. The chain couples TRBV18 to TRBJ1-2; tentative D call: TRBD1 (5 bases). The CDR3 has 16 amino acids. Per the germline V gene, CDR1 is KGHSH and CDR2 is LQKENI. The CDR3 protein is CASSSPGTSEFGGYTF. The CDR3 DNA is TGTGCCAGCTCATCACCCGGGACCTCTGAATTCGGTGGCTACACCTTC.

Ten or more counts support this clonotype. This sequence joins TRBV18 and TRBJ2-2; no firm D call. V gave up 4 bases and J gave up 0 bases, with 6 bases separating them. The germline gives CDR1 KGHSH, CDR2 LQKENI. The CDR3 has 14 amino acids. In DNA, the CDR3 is TGTGCCAGCTCACAGAACGCGAACACCGGGGAGCTGTTTTTT. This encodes CASSQNANTGELFF.

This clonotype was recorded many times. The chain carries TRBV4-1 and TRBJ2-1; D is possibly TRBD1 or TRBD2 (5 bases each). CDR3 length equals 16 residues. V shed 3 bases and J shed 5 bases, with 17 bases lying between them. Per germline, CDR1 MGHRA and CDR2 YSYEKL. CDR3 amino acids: CASSQAPGRTNNEQFF. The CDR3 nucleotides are TGCGCCAGCAGCCAGGCCCCGGGACGGACAAACAATGAGCAGTTCTTC.

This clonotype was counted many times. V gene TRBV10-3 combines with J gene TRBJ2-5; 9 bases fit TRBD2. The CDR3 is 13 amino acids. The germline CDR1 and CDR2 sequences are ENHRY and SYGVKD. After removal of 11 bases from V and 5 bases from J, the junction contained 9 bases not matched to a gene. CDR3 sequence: CAAALSGSETQYF. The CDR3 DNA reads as TGTGCCGCCGCTCTTAGCGGGAGTGAGACCCAGTACTTC.

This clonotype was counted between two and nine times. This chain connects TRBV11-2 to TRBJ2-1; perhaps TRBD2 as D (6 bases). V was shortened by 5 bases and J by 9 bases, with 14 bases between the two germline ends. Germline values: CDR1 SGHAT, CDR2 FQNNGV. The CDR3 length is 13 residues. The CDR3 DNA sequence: TGTGCCAGCAGCCAAACTAGCTCGGGTGAGCAGTTCTTC. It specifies CASSQTSSGEQFF.

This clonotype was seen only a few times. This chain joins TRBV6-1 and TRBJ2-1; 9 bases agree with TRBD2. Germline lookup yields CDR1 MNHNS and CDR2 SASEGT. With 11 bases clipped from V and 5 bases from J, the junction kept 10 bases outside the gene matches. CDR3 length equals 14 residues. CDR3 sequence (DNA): TGTGCCGTGGGACGACTAGCGGCGAACAATGAGCAGTTCTTC. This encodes CAVGRLAANNEQFF.

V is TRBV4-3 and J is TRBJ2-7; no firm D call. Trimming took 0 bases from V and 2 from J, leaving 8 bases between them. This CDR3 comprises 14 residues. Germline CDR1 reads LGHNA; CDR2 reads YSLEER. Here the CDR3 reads CASSQEWQTYEQYF. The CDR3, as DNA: TGCGCCAGCAGCCAAGAGTGGCAGACCTACGAGCAGTACTTC.

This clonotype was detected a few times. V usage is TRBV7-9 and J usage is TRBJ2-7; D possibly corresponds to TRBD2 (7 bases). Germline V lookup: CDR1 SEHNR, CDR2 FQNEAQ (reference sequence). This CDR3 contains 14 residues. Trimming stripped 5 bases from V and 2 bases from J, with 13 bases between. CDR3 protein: CASSVGGAAYEQYF. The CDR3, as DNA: TGTGCCAGCAGCGTGGGGGGGGCCGCCTACGAGCAGTACTTC. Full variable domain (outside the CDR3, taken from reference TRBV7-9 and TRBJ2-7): DTGVSQNPRHKITKRGQNVTFRCDPISEHNRLYWYRQTLGQGPEFLTYFQNEAQLEKSRLLSDRFSAERPKGSFSTLEIQRTEQGDSAMYLCASSVGGAAYEQYFGPGTRLTVT.

In DNA form, the CDR3 reads TGCAGTGCTAGAGGCGAAGATACGCGGGACCAAGCCCTGACGGGCTACGAGCAGTACTTC. The encoded protein is CSARGEDTRDQALTGYEQYF. The chain employs TRBV20-1 and TRBJ2-7; perhaps TRBD2 as D (6 bases). The CDR3 is 20 amino acids. Germline values: CDR1 DFQATT, CDR2 SNEGSKA (reference sequence). Trimming shortened V by 1 base and J by 3 bases, and 31 bases separated the two germline ends.

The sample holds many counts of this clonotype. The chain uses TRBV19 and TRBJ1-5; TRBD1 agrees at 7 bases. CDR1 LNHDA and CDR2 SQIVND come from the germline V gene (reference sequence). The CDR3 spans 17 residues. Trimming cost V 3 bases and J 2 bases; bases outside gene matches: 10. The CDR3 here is CASSILHGTVRNQPQHF. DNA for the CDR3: TGTGCCAGTAGTATTCTCCACGGGACAGTGCGCAATCAGCCCCAGCATTTT. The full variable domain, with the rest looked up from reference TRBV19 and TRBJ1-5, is DGGITQSPKYLFRKEGQNVTLSCEQNLNHDAMYWYRQDPGQGLRLIYYSQIVNDFQKGDIAEGYSVSREKKESFPLTVTSAQKNPTAFYLCASSILHGTVRNQPQHFGDGTRLSIL.

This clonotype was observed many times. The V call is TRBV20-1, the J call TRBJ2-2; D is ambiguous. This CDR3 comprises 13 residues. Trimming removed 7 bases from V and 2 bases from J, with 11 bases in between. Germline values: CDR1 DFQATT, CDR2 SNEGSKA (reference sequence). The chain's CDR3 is CSVRHDNTGELFF. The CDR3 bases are TGCAGTGTCCGGCATGATAACACCGGGGAGCTGTTTTTT.

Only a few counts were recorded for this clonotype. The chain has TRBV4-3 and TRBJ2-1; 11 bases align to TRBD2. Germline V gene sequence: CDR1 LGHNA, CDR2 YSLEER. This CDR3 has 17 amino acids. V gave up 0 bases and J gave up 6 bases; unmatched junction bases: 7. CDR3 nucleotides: TGCGCCAGCAGCCAAGAGTTGCTAGCGGGAGGAGCCAATGAGCAGTTCTTC. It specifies CASSQELLAGGANEQFF.

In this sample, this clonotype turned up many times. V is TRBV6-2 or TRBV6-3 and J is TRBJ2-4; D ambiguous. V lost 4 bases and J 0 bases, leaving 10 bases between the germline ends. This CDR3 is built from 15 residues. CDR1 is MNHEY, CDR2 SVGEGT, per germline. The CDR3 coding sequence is TGTGCCAGCAGTTTGGATCAACTAGCCAAAAACATTCAGTACTTC. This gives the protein CASSLDQLAKNIQYF.

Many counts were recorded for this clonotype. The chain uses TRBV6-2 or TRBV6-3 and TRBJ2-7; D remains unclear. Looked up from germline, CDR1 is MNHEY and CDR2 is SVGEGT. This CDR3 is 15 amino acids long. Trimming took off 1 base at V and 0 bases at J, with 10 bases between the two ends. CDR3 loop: CASSYWVEVSYEQYF. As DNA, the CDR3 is TGTGCCAGCAGTTACTGGGTGGAAGTCTCCTACGAGCAGTACTTC.

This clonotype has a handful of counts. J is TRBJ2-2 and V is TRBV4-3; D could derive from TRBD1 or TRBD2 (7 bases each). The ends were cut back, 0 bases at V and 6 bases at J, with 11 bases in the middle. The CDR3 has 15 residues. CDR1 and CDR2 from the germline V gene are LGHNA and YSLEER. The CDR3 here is CASSQDPGGAGELFF. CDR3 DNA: TGCGCCAGCAGCCAAGACCCAGGGGGGGCCGGGGAGCTGTTTTTT.

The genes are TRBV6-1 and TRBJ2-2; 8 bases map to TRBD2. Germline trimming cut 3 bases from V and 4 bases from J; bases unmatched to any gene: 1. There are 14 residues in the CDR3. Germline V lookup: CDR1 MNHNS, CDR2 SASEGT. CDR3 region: CASSDLAGTGELFF. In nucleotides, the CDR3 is TGTGCCAGCAGTGACCTAGCGGGCACCGGGGAGCTGTTTTTT.

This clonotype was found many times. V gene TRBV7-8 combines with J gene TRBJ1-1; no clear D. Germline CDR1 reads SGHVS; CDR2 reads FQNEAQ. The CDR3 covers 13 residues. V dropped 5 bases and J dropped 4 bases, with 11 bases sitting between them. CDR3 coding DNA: TGTGCCAGCAGCCAACAGACGGTCACTGAAGCTTTCTTT. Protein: CASSQQTVTEAFF.

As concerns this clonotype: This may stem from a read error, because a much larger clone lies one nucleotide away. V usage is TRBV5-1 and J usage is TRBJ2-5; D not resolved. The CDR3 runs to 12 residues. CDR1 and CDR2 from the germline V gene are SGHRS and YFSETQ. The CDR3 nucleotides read TGCGCCAGCAGCTTACCTACAGAGGCCCAGTACTTC. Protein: CASSLPTEAQYF.

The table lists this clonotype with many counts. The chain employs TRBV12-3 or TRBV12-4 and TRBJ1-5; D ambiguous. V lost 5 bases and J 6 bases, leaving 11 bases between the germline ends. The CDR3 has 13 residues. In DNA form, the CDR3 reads TGTGCCAGCAGTCCCTCCCCGGGTCAGCCCCAGCATTTT. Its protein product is CASSPSPGQPQHF.

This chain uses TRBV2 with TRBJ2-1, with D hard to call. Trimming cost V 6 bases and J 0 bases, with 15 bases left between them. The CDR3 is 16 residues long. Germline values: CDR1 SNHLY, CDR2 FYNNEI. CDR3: CASSKPPRYSYNEQFF. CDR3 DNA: TGTGCCAGCAGCAAACCACCCAGGTACTCCTACAATGAGCAGTTCTTC.

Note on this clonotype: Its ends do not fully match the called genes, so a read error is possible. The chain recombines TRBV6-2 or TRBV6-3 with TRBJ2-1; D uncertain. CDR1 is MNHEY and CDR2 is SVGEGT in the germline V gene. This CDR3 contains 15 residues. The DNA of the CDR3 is TGTGCCAGCAGTTACTCCGTCATCTCCAACAATGAGCAGTTCTTC. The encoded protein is CASSYSVISNNEQFF.

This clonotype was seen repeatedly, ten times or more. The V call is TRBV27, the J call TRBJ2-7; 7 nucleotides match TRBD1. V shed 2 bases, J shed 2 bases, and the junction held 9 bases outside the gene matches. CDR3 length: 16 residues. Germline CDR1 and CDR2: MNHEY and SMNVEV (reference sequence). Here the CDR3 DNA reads TGTGCCAGCAGTTTAACATGGACAGGTGCCGCCTACGAGCAGTACTTC. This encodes CASSLTWTGAAYEQYF.

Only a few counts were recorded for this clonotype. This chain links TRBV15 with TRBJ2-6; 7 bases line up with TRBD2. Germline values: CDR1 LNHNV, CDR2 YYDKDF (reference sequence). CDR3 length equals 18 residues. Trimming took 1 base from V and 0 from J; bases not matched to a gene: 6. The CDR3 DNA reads TGTGCCACCAGCAGAGGCCCCGGCGGGGGCTCTGGGGCCAACGTCCTGACTTTC. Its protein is CATSRGPGGGSGANVLTF. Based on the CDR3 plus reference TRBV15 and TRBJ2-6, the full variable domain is DAMVIQNPRYQVTQFGKPVTLSCSQTLNHNVMYWYQQKSSQAPKLLFHYYDKDFNNEADTPDNFQSRRPNTSFCFLDIRSPGLGDTAMYLCATSRGPGGGSGANVLTFGAGSRLTVL.

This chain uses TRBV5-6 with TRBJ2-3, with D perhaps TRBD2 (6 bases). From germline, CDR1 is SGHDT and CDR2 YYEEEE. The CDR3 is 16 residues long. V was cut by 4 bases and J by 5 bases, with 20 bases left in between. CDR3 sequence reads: CASSPHSGGAIDTQYF. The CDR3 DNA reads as TGTGCCAGCAGCCCGCATTCTGGCGGGGCAATAGATACGCAGTATTTT. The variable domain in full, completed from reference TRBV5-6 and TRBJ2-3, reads DAGVTQSPTHLIKTRGQQVTLRCSPKSGHDTVSWYQQALGQGPQFIFQYYEEEERQRGNFPDRFSGHQFPNYSSELNVNALLLGDSALYLCASSPHSGGAIDTQYFGPGTRLTVL.